The T cell receptor beta chain under discussion was sequenced for a study of shared clonotypes between healthy human individuals. Sequencing was at deep level. The table came from immunoSEQ multiplex PCR; TCRdb's copy has only in-frame clones and leaves some out. The table shows millions of clones, with 93% occurring only once. Study-level results: Among several donors, roughly 5.5% of naive CD4 clonotypes were found in common. Generation of non-shared clonotypes was less probable than generation of clonotypes shared by all four donors.

A word on this clone: Its antigen is not identified.

Terminally differentiated effector memory CD45RA+ cells were left out of the naive CD8 fraction, which was CD45RO-negative and positively selected for CCR7. Every contributor of samples was a Caucasian grown-up residing in Nashville, Tennessee. The CDR3 runs 13 residues. Germline V gene sequence: CDR1 LGHNA, CDR2 YNFKEQ. With 0 bases removed from V and 6 bases from J, the gap between germline ends came to 9 bases. Material: naive CD8+ T cells from PBMCs. The chain employs TRBV4-2 and TRBJ2-7; D is ambiguous. The TCR sequence derives from a man between 18 and 35 years old in good health. Some clones in this sample may be carry-over from other donors' samples. The DNA for the CDR3 is TGTGCCAGCAGCCAAGACACGCGGAGCGAGCAGTACTTC. Translation: CASSQDTRSEQYF.